These 28 T cell receptor beta chains were sequenced from one sample in a study of cytomegalovirus exposure and HLA in healthy donors. PCR amplification relied on 60 Vbeta primers (plus 13 Jbeta primers). Clones were read by immunoSEQ multiplex PCR, and TCRdb kept only the in-frame ones, dropping some. This sample's clone table lists about 200,000 clones. Sequencing was carried out using PBMCs. The receptors stem from a woman aged 25 to 45 in good health and CMV-seropositive.

The V and J genes are TRBV6-6 and TRBJ2-7, with D tentatively TRBD2 (7 bases). This CDR3 is built from 15 residues. The V end was cut by 2 bases, the J end by 5 bases, with 16 bases between. In germline, CDR1 is MNHNY, CDR2 SVGAGI (reference sequence). The CDR3 is CASSYLKTGRDEQYF. CDR3 DNA sequence: TGTGCCAGCAGTTACCTCAAAACAGGGAGGGACGAGCAGTACTTC.

The chain is built from TRBV28 and TRBJ1-1; a weak D match, TRBD1 (6 bases). Germline CDR1 is MDHEN and CDR2 is SYDVKM. V was cut by 6 bases and J by 5 bases, with 16 bases left in between. The CDR3 consists of 14 residues. This CDR3 reads CASRQTGVKTEAFF. The CDR3 coding sequence is TGTGCCAGCAGGCAGACAGGTGTAAAAACTGAAGCTTTCTTT.

The V and J genes are TRBV30 and TRBJ1-5; 7 nucleotides line up with TRBD1. Trimming at V came to 3 bases and at J to 5 bases, leaving 4 bases not matched to a gene. This CDR3 contains 13 residues. Germline loops: CDR1 GTSNPN, CDR2 SVGIG (reference sequence). The CDR3 here is CAWSPGTDQPQHF. CDR3 bases: TGTGCCTGGAGCCCCGGGACAGATCAGCCCCAGCATTTT. Full variable domain (remainder filled in from reference TRBV30 and TRBJ1-5): SQTIHQWPATLVQPVGSPLSLECTVEGTSNPNLYWYRQAAGRGLQLLFYSVGIGQISSEVPQNLSASRPQDRQFILSSKKLLLSDSGFYLCAWSPGTDQPQHFGDGTRLSIL.

The V and J genes are TRBV2 and TRBJ2-2, with D maybe TRBD1 (5 bases). Looked up from germline, CDR1 is SNHLY and CDR2 is FYNNEI. The CDR3 contains 14 residues. V was pared by 4 bases and J by 6 bases, with 12 bases between. The CDR3 DNA sequence: TGTGCCAGCAGTGGGCAGGGTAGGGCCGGGGAGCTGTTTTTT. This translates into CASSGQGRAGELFF.

CDR3 region: CASSQAGPPLETQYF. The CDR3 DNA reads TGCGCCAGCAGCCAAGCGGGTCCCCCCCTTGAGACCCAGTACTTC. This chain uses TRBV4-1 with TRBJ2-5, with D unclear. CDR3 length: 15 residues. Trimming pared 1 base from V and 5 bases from J, leaving 14 bases between. Germline V lookup: CDR1 MGHRA, CDR2 YSYEKL.

The genes are TRBV5-1 and TRBJ1-6, with 7 bases identical to TRBD1. The CDR3 has 14 residues. The trim removed 5 bases at V and 10 bases at J, leaving 9 bases unmatched. Germline CDR1 is SGHRS and CDR2 is YFSETQ. Here the CDR3 reads CASSWDSSRSPLHF. CDR3 nucleotides: TGCGCCAGCAGTTGGGACAGTAGTAGGTCACCCCTCCACTTT.

In nucleotides, the CDR3 is TGTGCCAGTAGTATGGCGGGACAGGGTCCTGGCTACGAGCAGTACTTC. Protein sequence: CASSMAGQGPGYEQYF. The rearrangement uses TRBV19 and TRBJ2-7; 9 bases map to TRBD1. CDR1 and CDR2 (germline): LNHDA, SQIVND (reference sequence). The CDR3 is 16 residues long. V gave up 3 bases and J gave up 3 bases; unmatched junction bases: 9.

This chain connects TRBV2 to TRBJ1-4, with 7 bases fitting TRBD1. The V gene end was trimmed by 6 bases and the J gene end by 5 bases; junction bases not matched to a gene: 6. The CDR3 spans 14 residues. CDR1 is SNHLY, CDR2 FYNNEI, per germline. CDR3 bases: TGTGCCAGCAGGCTACAGGGGAAAAATGAAAAACTGTTTTTT. Amino acids: CASRLQGKNEKLFF.

The chain carries TRBV11-2 and TRBJ2-1, with D possibly being TRBD1 (6 bases). The CDR3 is made up of 15 amino acids. V was shortened by 0 bases and J by 7 bases, with 13 bases between the two germline ends. The germline V gene encodes CDR1 SGHAT and CDR2 FQNNGV. The CDR3 is CASSLEPGASNEQFF. The CDR3 DNA reads as TGTGCCAGCAGCTTAGAGCCAGGGGCCTCGAATGAGCAGTTCTTC.

This sequence joins TRBV10-2 and TRBJ1-5, with unresolved D. Germline CDR1 and CDR2: WSHSY and SAAADI. The CDR3 totals 12 residues. V lost 8 bases and J lost 7, with 12 bases in between. The CDR3 DNA is TGCGCCAGCGCAGCGGAAGACCAGCCCCAGCATTTT. Amino acid sequence: CASAAEDQPQHF.

The chain joins TRBV7-9 to TRBJ2-7; 8 bases are a match to TRBD2. V shed 2 bases, J shed 3 bases, and the junction held 15 bases outside the gene matches. The CDR3 is 18 amino acids. Germline V lookup: CDR1 SEHNR, CDR2 FQNEAQ (reference sequence). This CDR3 is CASSLYGAGRGDIYEQYF. The CDR3 bases are TGTGCCAGCAGCTTATATGGGGCCGGGCGGGGGGACATCTACGAGCAGTACTTC.

The gene calls are TRBV10-3 and TRBJ1-2; D unresolved. The germline gives CDR1 ENHRY, CDR2 SYGVKD. V dropped 3 bases and J dropped 0 bases, with 8 bases sitting between them. The CDR3 runs 14 residues. This CDR3 reads CAISEQTTNYGYTF. In DNA form, the CDR3 reads TGTGCCATCAGTGAACAGACAACTAACTATGGCTACACCTTC.

This rearrangement joins TRBV28 to TRBJ1-2, with 9 bases that match TRBD1. The CDR3 sequence is 15 residues long. The V and J ends lost 3 bases and 3 bases, in that order; junction bases with no gene match: 5. CDR1 and CDR2 from the germline V gene are MDHEN and SYDVKM. CDR3 amino acids: CASSFGTGPYYGYTF. CDR3 nucleotide sequence: TGTGCCAGCAGTTTCGGGACAGGGCCCTACTATGGCTACACCTTC.

The chain uses TRBV5-4 and TRBJ2-1; perhaps TRBD1 as D (6 bases). Trimming pared 5 bases from V and 4 bases from J, leaving 10 bases between. CDR1 is SGHNT and CDR2 is YYREEE in the germline V gene (reference sequence). This CDR3 has 13 residues. The CDR3 DNA sequence: TGTGCCAGCAGTACGACAGGTTACAATGAGCAGTTCTTC. Its translation: CASSTTGYNEQFF.

The rearrangement joins TRBV7-2 to TRBJ1-1; possible D gene TRBD1, 6 bases. The CDR3 sequence is 13 residues long. The germline gives CDR1 SGHTA, CDR2 FQGNSA. Trimming cost V 5 bases and J 7 bases, with 14 bases left between them. The CDR3 DNA reads as TGTGCCAGCAGCCCGAGACAGGCCCTTGAAGCTTTCTTT. The encoded protein is CASSPRQALEAFF.

The rearrangement joins TRBV6-1 to TRBJ1-2; 9 bases line up with TRBD1. The germline gives CDR1 MNHNS, CDR2 SASEGT. After removal of 6 bases from V and 4 bases from J, the junction contained 9 bases not matched to a gene. The CDR3 loop spans 15 amino acids. The CDR3 region has the DNA TGTGCCAGCAGCATCTCGGGACAGGGAGTCTATGGCTACACCTTC. Amino acids: CASSISGQGVYGYTF.

The rearrangement joins TRBV7-9 to TRBJ1-1; D call uncertain. Germline lookup yields CDR1 SEHNR and CDR2 FQNEAQ (reference sequence). CDR3 length: 13 amino acids. V shed 7 bases and J shed 0 bases, with 9 bases lying between them. CDR3 amino acids: CASTWGVNTEAFF. The CDR3 DNA reads as TGTGCCAGCACTTGGGGAGTGAACACTGAAGCTTTCTTT.

This chain links TRBV7-9 with TRBJ2-5, with 9 bases identical to TRBD2. The germline gives CDR1 SEHNR, CDR2 FQNEAQ (reference sequence). This CDR3 spans 16 amino acids. Trimming cost V 5 bases and J 2 bases; bases outside gene matches: 9. CDR3 in DNA: TGTGCCAGCAGCCGCCGACTAGCGGAGACACAAGAGACCCAGTACTTC. Translation gives CASSRRLAETQETQYF.

The chain couples TRBV23-1 to TRBJ2-2; D might be TRBD1 (6 bases). TRBV23-1 qualifies as an ORF whose function is uncertain. The CDR3 extends over 14 amino acids. V lost 4 bases, J lost 2 bases, and 8 bases lay in between. The chain's CDR3 is CASSRDNNTGELFF. The DNA for the CDR3 is TGCGCCAGCAGTCGGGACAACAACACCGGGGAGCTGTTTTTT.

The chain carries TRBV5-1 and TRBJ2-5; tentative D call: TRBD1 (6 bases). Trimming removed 0 bases at V and 5 bases at J, with 17 bases between. The length of the CDR3 is 16 residues. Germline values: CDR1 SGHRS, CDR2 YFSETQ. DNA for the CDR3: TGCGCCAGCAGCTTGGTTTGGGGGCGCGAACAGGAGACCCAGTACTTC. Its protein is CASSLVWGREQETQYF.

The chain employs TRBV7-2 and TRBJ2-1, with 8 bases identical to TRBD2. With 4 bases clipped from V and 3 bases from J, the junction kept 5 bases outside the gene matches. The CDR3 loop spans 15 amino acids. Germline assignment: CDR1 SGHTA and CDR2 FQGNSA. DNA of the CDR3: TGTGCCAGCAGCTCTTCTAGCGGGCACTACAATGAGCAGTTCTTC. Translated: CASSSSSGHYNEQFF.

This chain links TRBV15 with TRBJ2-5; TRBD2 is a possible D gene (6 bases). Germline CDR1 is LNHNV and CDR2 is YYDKDF (reference sequence). V lost 0 bases to trimming and J lost 4 bases, with 9 bases between them. This CDR3 contains 14 residues. CDR3 nucleotide sequence: TGTGCCACCAGCAGAGATCGCGGGGCAGAGACCCAGTACTTC. This translates into CATSRDRGAETQYF.

The chain has TRBV5-4 and TRBJ2-5; 7 bases are shared with TRBD2. Germline CDR1 is SGHNT and CDR2 is YYREEE (reference sequence). Trimming took 4 bases from V and 6 from J; bases not matched to a gene: 12. The CDR3 loop spans 15 amino acids. For the CDR3, the DNA is TGTGCCAGCAGCGCCCAGGGAGCGGGGCGGAAGACCCAGTACTTC. Protein: CASSAQGAGRKTQYF. Looking up the rest from reference TRBV5-4 and TRBJ2-5 gives the full variable domain: ETGVTQSPTHLIKTRGQQVTLRCSSQSGHNTVSWYQQALGQGPQFIFQYYREEENGRGNFPPRFSGLQFPNYSSELNVNALELDDSALYLCASSAQGAGRKTQYFGPGTRLLVL.

The rearrangement uses TRBV28 and TRBJ1-1, with TRBD1 identical over 8 bases. Per germline, CDR1 MDHEN and CDR2 SYDVKM. V dropped 4 bases and J dropped 10; count of bases not matched to a gene: 17. The CDR3 covers 16 residues. CDR3 nucleotide sequence: TGTGCCAGCAGTTCACATTGGGGGGCAGGGGGCCGGACAGCTTTCTTT. Its translation is CASSSHWGAGGRTAFF.

This sequence joins TRBV29-1 and TRBJ2-1, with unresolved D. The germline V gene has CDR1 SQVTM and CDR2 ANQGSEA. The CDR3 covers 12 residues. Deletions cut 7 bases from V and 5 bases from J, with 12 bases between. This chain's CDR3 is CSAAYSDNEQFF. CDR3 nucleotide sequence: TGCAGCGCGGCCTACAGTGACAATGAGCAGTTCTTC.

This rearrangement joins TRBV9 to TRBJ2-1; D call uncertain. Germline V CDR1 and CDR2: SGDLS, YYNGEE. The CDR3 is 15 amino acids. V shed 0 bases and J shed 2 bases, with 9 bases lying between them. The CDR3 DNA reads TGTGCCAGCAGCGTAGCAGGTGGCCCCTACAATGAGCAGTTCTTC. Translated: CASSVAGGPYNEQFF. Filled out from reference TRBV9 and TRBJ2-1, the complete variable domain reads DSGVTQTPKHLITATGQRVTLRCSPRSGDLSVYWYQQSLDQGLQFLIQYYNGEERAKGNILERFSAQQFPDLHSELNLSSLELGDSALYFCASSVAGGPYNEQFFGPGTRLTVL.

The chain joins TRBV27 to TRBJ2-7; D is perhaps TRBD2 (5 bases). Germline V gene sequence: CDR1 MNHEY, CDR2 SMNVEV (reference sequence). This CDR3 contains 13 residues. Trimming took off 2 bases at V and 6 bases at J, with 11 bases between the two ends. The CDR3 here is CASSLGEWFEQYF. The CDR3 DNA follows: TGTGCCAGCAGTTTAGGGGAGTGGTTCGAGCAGTACTTC.

The chain couples TRBV14 to TRBJ2-7; weak D call: TRBD1 (5 bases). The germline gives CDR1 SGHDN, CDR2 FVKESK. CDR3 length: 11 amino acids. Trimming left V 3 bases short and J 9 bases short, with 9 bases between. CDR3 sequence: CASSQQGMQYF. DNA for the CDR3: TGTGCCAGCAGCCAGCAGGGAATGCAGTACTTC.